The 7 T cell receptor beta chains given below trace back to one sample, sequenced in a study of radiotherapy plus CTLA-4 blockade in lung cancer. Generated by immunoSEQ multiplex PCR, the TCRdb table keeps only in-frame clones and is missing some. In the table there are approximately 28,000 clones, approximately 77% of which are singletons. This sample comprised peripheral blood, obtained from a patient treated with radiotherapy plus ipilimumab. These TCRs come from a human donor with non-small cell lung cancer that progressed on radiotherapy plus ipilimumab.

The rearrangement links TRBV29-1 to TRBJ1-5; 8 nucleotides agree with TRBD1. The ends lost 4 bases at V and 6 bases at J; junction bases unmatched: 5. The CDR3 spans 13 residues. Germline lookup yields CDR1 SQVTM and CDR2 ANQGSEA. The CDR3 DNA reads as TGCAGCGTTGGGACAGGGATAGGTCAGCCCCAGCATTTT. The encoded protein is CSVGTGIGQPQHF.

This sequence joins TRBV18 and TRBJ1-4, with D perhaps TRBD1 (6 bases). The CDR3 runs 15 residues. Trimming pared 4 bases from V and 8 bases from J, leaving 17 bases between. Germline V gene sequence: CDR1 KGHSH, CDR2 LQKENI. CDR3 DNA: TGTGCCAGCTCACTTCTGATTTCTGGACAGGAAAAACTGTTTTTT. Translated: CASSLLISGQEKLFF.

This chain links TRBV6-5 with TRBJ2-7; D might be TRBD1 (5 bases). Germline CDR1 is MNHEY and CDR2 is SVGAGI. The CDR3 has 12 residues. Trimming shortened V by 5 bases and J by 7 bases, and 12 bases separated the two germline ends. The CDR3 DNA sequence: TGTGCCAGCAGTCCCCAGGGAACTGAGCAGTACTTC. Protein sequence: CASSPQGTEQYF.

This clone appeared a single time. The chain uses TRBV7-9 and TRBJ2-7; the D is unclear. V was trimmed by 5 bases and J by 0 bases, leaving 2 bases between them. Germline values: CDR1 SEHNR, CDR2 FQNEAQ (reference sequence). This CDR3 is built from 11 residues. CDR3 in amino acids: CASSPSYEQYF. The CDR3 DNA reads TGTGCCAGCAGCCCCTCCTACGAGCAGTACTTC.

This chain connects TRBV6-5 to TRBJ2-3, with D possibly matching TRBD1 (6 bases). Germline-derived CDR1 and CDR2 are MNHEY and SVGAGI. Deletions cut 3 bases from V and 6 bases from J, with 10 bases between. The CDR3 length is 13 residues. The CDR3 sequence: CASSYHRVDTQYF. The CDR3 DNA follows: TGTGCCAGCAGTTATCACAGGGTGGATACGCAGTATTTT.

The rearrangement joins TRBV30 to TRBJ2-1; TRBD2 agrees at 9 bases. The V gene's germline CDR1 is GTSNPN and CDR2 SVGIG (reference sequence). The CDR3 totals 15 residues. Germline trimming cut 2 bases from V and 9 bases from J; bases unmatched to any gene: 11. For the CDR3, the DNA is TGTGCCTGGAGTCCCCCTAGCGGGGAACGGGGTGAGCAGTTCTTC. Its protein is CAWSPPSGERGEQFF.

This clone was counted once. This chain links TRBV7-2 with TRBJ2-1; 7 bases map to TRBD2. The CDR3 loop spans 13 amino acids. Losses at the gene ends were 5 bases for V and 5 bases for J; bases not matched to a gene: 3. The germline gives CDR1 SGHTA, CDR2 FQGNSA. The CDR3 sequence is CASSTTSDNEQFF. Here the CDR3 DNA reads TGTGCCAGCAGCACAACTAGCGACAATGAGCAGTTCTTC.